A single sample is the source of the 7 T cell receptor beta chains below, sequenced in a study of PD-L1 blockade in urothelial cancer. Data came from immunoSEQ multiplex PCR; TCRdb stores just in-frame clones and leaves some out. This table holds around 70,000 clones, roughly 90% found once. Described time point: pretreatment peripheral blood. The sequences come from PBMCs, collected around atezolizumab (anti-PD-L1) treatment. The receptors derive from a man aged 65 to 79 with urothelial cancer.

This chain uses TRBV5-4 with TRBJ1-2; D may be TRBD1 (6 bases). Germline V CDR1 and CDR2: SGHNT, YYREEE (reference sequence). The CDR3 sequence is 15 residues long. V lost 0 bases to trimming and J lost 6 bases, with 15 bases between them. This chain's CDR3 is CASSLEGRGVDGYTF. Here the CDR3 DNA reads TGTGCCAGCAGCTTGGAAGGCAGGGGTGTTGATGGCTACACCTTC.

The chain combines TRBV6-5 with TRBJ2-7, with a weak D call TRBD2 (6 bases). In germline, CDR1 is MNHEY, CDR2 SVGAGI. The CDR3 is made up of 15 amino acids. Trimming shortened V by 0 bases and J by 6 bases, and 15 bases separated the two germline ends. This CDR3 is CASSYSNGGVGEQYF. CDR3 bases: TGTGCCAGCAGTTACTCGAACGGAGGGGTCGGCGAGCAGTACTTC.

This clone was picked up a small number of times. This rearrangement joins TRBV7-9 to TRBJ2-3; maybe TRBD2 (5 bases). Germline values: CDR1 SEHNR, CDR2 FQNEAQ (reference sequence). Trimming removed 0 bases at V and 6 bases at J, with 13 bases between. The CDR3 runs 15 residues. CDR3 protein: CASSLARAGTDTQYF. The CDR3 bases are TGTGCCAGCAGCTTAGCGCGGGCAGGTACCGATACGCAGTATTTT.

This clone was picked up one time. The chain combines TRBV7-9 with TRBJ2-3; TRBD2 aligns across 7 bases. Germline-derived CDR1 and CDR2 are SEHNR and FQNEAQ (reference sequence). Germline trimming cut 3 bases from V and 2 bases from J; bases unmatched to any gene: 5. This CDR3 is 15 amino acids long. CDR3 DNA: TGTGCCAGCAGCTTCAGCGGGACGGCCACAGATACGCAGTATTTT. As protein: CASSFSGTATDTQYF. The variable domain in full, completed from reference TRBV7-9 and TRBJ2-3, reads DTGVSQNPRHKITKRGQNVTFRCDPISEHNRLYWYRQTLGQGPEFLTYFQNEAQLEKSRLLSDRFSAERPKGSFSTLEIQRTEQGDSAMYLCASSFSGTATDTQYFGPGTRLTVL.

This clone came up once. The CDR3 loop is CASSEWGQKMSSGNTIYF. The CDR3 DNA follows: TGTGCCAGCAGTGAATGGGGACAGAAAATGAGCTCTGGAAACACCATATATTTT. J is TRBJ1-3 and V is TRBV2, with 7 bases lining up with TRBD1. Unmatched junction bases numbered 10, after V lost 2 bases and J lost 0 bases. Germline assignment: CDR1 SNHLY and CDR2 FYNNEI. The CDR3 runs 18 residues.

This sequence joins TRBV10-3 and TRBJ2-5; 9 bases are shared with TRBD1. Germline CDR1 and CDR2: ENHRY and SYGVKD. Trimming removed 6 bases from V and 5 bases from J; junction bases left unmatched: 10. The CDR3 runs to 15 residues. DNA of the CDR3: TGTGCCATCAGGGAGACAGGGGGTTCGCGGGAGACCCAGTACTTC. Its protein product is CAIRETGGSRETQYF.

The gene calls are TRBV27 and TRBJ2-2, with TRBD1 matching over 7 bases. Per the germline V gene, CDR1 is MNHEY and CDR2 is SMNVEV (reference sequence). V trimming: 3 bases; J trimming: 5 bases; junction bases outside the gene matches: 6. CDR3 length: 15 residues. In nucleotides, the CDR3 is TGTGCCAGCAGTTTGGGGACAGTGAATACCGGGGAGCTGTTTTTT. It translates to CASSLGTVNTGELFF.